One and the same sample provided the 4 T cell receptor beta chains below, sequenced in a study of OX40 agonist ivuxolimab in advanced cancers. The receptor library was made with the immunoSEQ multiplex PCR assay. TCRdb limited this immuneACCESS table to in-frame rearrangements with V and J called. A share of clones is missing; checked studies link under half to unresolved V genes, and the rest is unexplained. The sample data list roughly 89,000 clones, and 86% of these were observed just once. In total, the top ten clones hold approximately 6.5% of the sample. The sequenced sample was CD4+ or CD8+ T cells sorted from blood, obtained in a trial of the OX40 agonist ivuxolimab. Every receptor here comes from an adult with an advanced solid tumor such as melanoma, head and neck, liver or kidney cancer.

The chain employs TRBV7-9 and TRBJ2-7; D might be TRBD1 (6 bases). This CDR3 is built from 13 residues. Germline values: CDR1 SEHNR, CDR2 FQNEAQ (reference sequence). V lost 7 bases and J 5 bases, leaving 15 bases between the germline ends. The CDR3 DNA follows: TGTGCCAGCAACCCTCAGGGGTTGAACGAGCAGTACTTC. Translating it yields CASNPQGLNEQYF. Together with reference TRBV7-9 and TRBJ2-7, the CDR3 gives the full variable domain: DTGVSQNPRHKITKRGQNVTFRCDPISEHNRLYWYRQTLGQGPEFLTYFQNEAQLEKSRLLSDRFSAERPKGSFSTLEIQRTEQGDSAMYLCASNPQGLNEQYFGPGTRLTVT.

This rearrangement joins TRBV7-3 to TRBJ1-1; no firm D call. V lost 0 bases and J 8 bases, leaving 10 bases between the germline ends. Germline assignment: CDR1 SGHTA and CDR2 FQGTGA. CDR3 length: 13 amino acids. CDR3 region: CASSLTPPGEAFF. DNA for the CDR3: TGTGCCAGCAGCTTAACGCCCCCCGGAGAAGCTTTCTTT.

The sample holds a few counts of this clone. CDR3 sequence: CASSLGRGREPQHF. As DNA, the CDR3 is TGTGCCAGCAGTTTGGGGAGGGGTAGGGAGCCCCAGCATTTT. V and J are TRBV28 and TRBJ1-5; the D gene is possibly TRBD1 (5 bases). This CDR3 contains 14 residues. Germline CDR1 MDHEN, CDR2 SYDVKM. Trimming cost V 3 bases and J 8 bases, with 14 bases left between them.

V and J are TRBV2 and TRBJ2-3, with D maybe TRBD2 (5 bases). The CDR3 is 12 residues long. Germline assignment: CDR1 SNHLY and CDR2 FYNNEI. Trimming cost V 7 bases and J 4 bases, with 9 bases left between them. In DNA, the CDR3 is TGTGCCAGCATGAGGGAAGCAGATACGCAGTATTTT. Encoded protein: CASMREADTQYF.